The 28 T cell receptor beta chains given below trace back to one sample, sequenced in a study of T cell responses to AZD1222 COVID-19 vaccine (dated by TCRdb to about 2021). According to the study, the label for this sample's time point signals: about 28 days (+/-7) after the second vaccine dose. The method was the immunoSEQ multiplex PCR assay. Held by TCRdb, this immuneACCESS table contains in-frame sequences only and omits some clones. Under half of the omission traces to an unresolved V gene where checked; the cause of the rest is unknown. The sample table contains about 270,000 clones; only one count was recorded for approximately 94% of them. Around 0.5% of the sample belongs to the ten largest clones. The source material was peripheral blood, sampled 28 days after the second AZD1222 dose. The receptors shown here come from an adult who received the AZD1222 COVID-19 vaccine.

The chain couples TRBV3-1 (or the pseudogene TRBV3-2) to TRBJ2-3; 7 bases are shared with TRBD1. Germline CDR1 reads LGHDT; CDR2 reads YNNKEL (reference sequence). J gave up 0 bases and V 6 bases, and 3 bases lay outside the gene matches. The CDR3 is 14 amino acids. CDR3 in DNA: TGTGCCAGCAGTCGACAGGGTAGCACAGATACGCAGTATTTT. Translating gives CASSRQGSTDTQYF.

The chain couples TRBV7-6 to TRBJ2-7, with TRBD2 matching 7 bases. The CDR3 length is 14 residues. The trim removed 0 bases at V and 5 bases at J, leaving 4 bases unmatched. Germline-derived CDR1 and CDR2 are SGHVS and FNYEAQ. The CDR3 coding sequence is TGTGCCAGCAGCTTAGCTGGGAGGGTCGACGAGCAGTACTTC. Translating gives CASSLAGRVDEQYF.

A single count supports this clone. The chain couples TRBV6-6 to TRBJ1-1; possible D gene TRBD1, 5 bases. There are 14 residues in the CDR3. Trimming cost V 8 bases and J 4 bases, with 17 bases left between them. Germline values: CDR1 MNHNY, CDR2 SVGAGI (reference sequence). The CDR3 spells CASLRGGEATEAFF. In nucleotides, the CDR3 is TGTGCCAGCCTAAGGGGAGGGGAAGCCACTGAAGCTTTCTTT.

The chain has TRBV28 and TRBJ2-7, with 12 bases identical to TRBD2. This CDR3 has 14 residues. The trim removed 6 bases at V and 2 bases at J, leaving 2 bases unmatched. From germline, CDR1 is MDHEN and CDR2 SYDVKM. CDR3 loop: CASRTSGSPYEQYF. In nucleotides, the CDR3 is TGTGCCAGCAGGACTAGCGGGAGCCCCTACGAGCAGTACTTC.

CDR3 amino acids: CASRPTWRQETQYF. In nucleotides, the CDR3 is TGTGCCAGCAGGCCGACATGGAGACAAGAGACCCAGTACTTC. The rearrangement joins TRBV2 to TRBJ2-5; D gene ambiguous. Germline CDR1 is SNHLY and CDR2 is FYNNEI. Trimming took off 6 bases at V and 2 bases at J, with 13 bases between the two ends. This CDR3 spans 14 amino acids. Based on the CDR3 plus reference TRBV2 and TRBJ2-5, the full variable domain is EPEVTQTPSHQVTQMGQEVILRCVPISNHLYFYWYRQILGQKVEFLVSFYNNEISEKSEIFDDQFSVERPDGSNFTLKIRSTKLEDSAMYFCASRPTWRQETQYFGPGTRLLVL.

The CDR3 DNA is TGTGCCAGCAGGGCGACGGGAAATAGCAATCAGCCCCAGCATTTT. Residues: CASRATGNSNQPQHF. The chain recombines TRBV2 with TRBJ1-5, with D unresolved. V was shortened by 6 bases and J by 0 bases, with 12 bases between the two germline ends. The CDR3 spans 15 residues. CDR1 is SNHLY, CDR2 FYNNEI, per germline.

This chain links TRBV19 with TRBJ2-1; possible D gene TRBD1, 5 bases. V gave up 5 bases and J gave up 0 bases, with 17 bases separating them. Germline assignment: CDR1 LNHDA and CDR2 SQIVND (reference sequence). The CDR3 contains 17 residues. The CDR3 is CASSPSRALSSYNEQFF. As DNA, the CDR3 is TGTGCCAGTAGTCCTTCCAGGGCGCTAAGCTCCTACAATGAGCAGTTCTTC.

V gene TRBV13 combines with J gene TRBJ1-5, with D possibly being TRBD1 (5 bases). Germline V gene data show CDR1 as PRHDT and CDR2 as FYEKMQ (reference sequence). V shed 3 bases and J shed 3 bases, with 15 bases lying between them. This CDR3 is 16 amino acids long. The CDR3 protein is CASSLGRLDPNQPQHF. The CDR3 DNA is TGTGCCAGCAGCTTGGGACGGTTGGATCCCAATCAGCCCCAGCATTTT.

This sequence joins TRBV4-1 and TRBJ1-3; 8 bases match TRBD1. Germline CDR1 reads MGHRA; CDR2 reads YSYEKL. V shed 0 bases, J shed 0 bases, and the junction held 4 bases outside the gene matches. This CDR3 has 17 residues. This CDR3 reads CASSQDGQGFSGNTIYF. The CDR3 nucleotides read TGCGCCAGCAGCCAAGATGGACAGGGTTTCTCTGGAAACACCATATATTTT.

The V call is TRBV5-4, the J call TRBJ1-4; tentatively, D is TRBD1 (5 bases). The CDR3 totals 15 residues. In germline, CDR1 is SGHNT, CDR2 YYREEE (reference sequence). Deletions cut 0 bases from V and 5 bases from J, with 11 bases between. DNA of the CDR3: TGTGCCAGCAGCTTGGCCAGGGAGGGGAATGAAAAACTGTTTTTT. This codes for CASSLAREGNEKLFF.

In this sample, this clone turned up once. The rearrangement joins TRBV3-1 (or the pseudogene TRBV3-2) to TRBJ1-1, with D possibly being TRBD1 (6 bases). With 5 bases removed from V and 1 base from J, the gap between germline ends came to 14 bases. Germline CDR1 and CDR2: LGHDT and YNNKEL (reference sequence). This CDR3 has 15 amino acids. The CDR3 reads CASSTQRGQNTEAFF. CDR3 DNA sequence: TGTGCCAGCAGCACCCAGCGGGGACAGAACACTGAAGCTTTCTTT.

The chain has TRBV4-1 and TRBJ1-5, with D hard to call. Germline CDR1 is MGHRA and CDR2 is YSYEKL. This CDR3 has 15 residues. The ends were cut back, 1 base at V and 2 bases at J, with 9 bases in the middle. The chain's CDR3 is CASSQVPVGNQPQHF. CDR3 DNA: TGCGCCAGCAGCCAAGTCCCCGTGGGCAATCAGCCCCAGCATTTT.

V usage is TRBV4-1 and J usage is TRBJ2-7, with 7 bases lining up with TRBD2. The V segment lost 4 bases and the J segment 3 bases; nucleotides outside the gene matches: 12. The CDR3 is made up of 16 amino acids. Germline CDR1 and CDR2: MGHRA and YSYEKL. The CDR3 DNA is TGCGCCAGCAGCCCACAACACACCGGGACTAACTACGAGCAGTACTTC. This sequence encodes CASSPQHTGTNYEQYF.

This rearrangement joins TRBV27 to TRBJ2-1, with 8 bases aligning to TRBD2. This CDR3 comprises 14 residues. The J segment lost 9 bases and the V segment lost 5 bases, leaving 9 bases of the junction unmatched. Germline lookup yields CDR1 MNHEY and CDR2 SMNVEV (reference sequence). The CDR3 loop reads CASSLSGRFSEQFF. The CDR3 region has the DNA TGTGCCAGCAGTCTCAGCGGGAGATTCAGTGAGCAGTTCTTC.

This clone appeared once. V gene TRBV11-2 combines with J gene TRBJ2-2; D perhaps matches TRBD1 (6 bases). Germline CDR1 SGHAT, CDR2 FQNNGV. The CDR3 runs 13 residues. The V end was cut by 6 bases, the J end by 7 bases, with 12 bases between. CDR3 in DNA: TGTGCCAGCAGTACAGGGATGGGCGGGGAGCTGTTTTTT. Amino acid sequence: CASSTGMGGELFF.

This clone was seen a handful of times. The chain is built from TRBV5-4 and TRBJ2-7, with 10 bases identical to TRBD1. V gave up 4 bases and J gave up 1 base; unmatched junction bases: 2. The CDR3 runs 14 residues. Germline V gene lookup returns CDR1 SGHNT and CDR2 YYREEE (reference sequence). CDR3 sequence: CASSGDRGSYEQYF. CDR3 DNA sequence: TGTGCCAGCAGCGGGGACAGGGGTTCCTACGAGCAGTACTTC.

This sequence joins TRBV7-2 and TRBJ2-1; D is possibly TRBD1 (6 bases). The CDR3 consists of 15 residues. Germline CDR1 and CDR2: SGHTA and FQGNSA. V gave up 2 bases and J gave up 9 bases, with 17 bases separating them. The chain's CDR3 is CASSLNRASIGEQFF. CDR3 nucleotides: TGTGCCAGCAGCTTAAACAGGGCTAGTATAGGTGAGCAGTTCTTC.

The chain joins TRBV18 to TRBJ1-4; unclear D gene. In germline, CDR1 is KGHSH, CDR2 LQKENI. V gave up 1 base and J gave up 7 bases, with 19 bases separating them. This CDR3 comprises 17 residues. The CDR3 sequence is CASSPLGMGSRGEKLFF. The CDR3 bases are TGTGCCAGCTCACCACTAGGGATGGGGTCTCGTGGTGAAAAACTGTTTTTT.

CDR3 region: CAYSQEGTGELFF. The CDR3 region has the DNA TGTGCCTATAGCCAAGAAGGCACCGGGGAGCTGTTTTTT. The chain is built from TRBV2 and TRBJ2-2; D ambiguous. The V and J ends lost 11 bases and 4 bases respectively, with 14 bases between them. The CDR3 is 13 amino acids. Germline V gives CDR1 SNHLY, CDR2 FYNNEI.

This sequence joins TRBV28 and TRBJ1-2; possibly TRBD1 for D (6 bases). The CDR3 contains 16 residues. V lost 6 bases to trimming and J lost 4 bases, with 21 bases between them. Germline CDR1 is MDHEN and CDR2 is SYDVKM. CDR3 coding DNA: TGTGCCAGCAGCCTGACTCGGCAGGCCAGGGGCTATGGCTACACCTTC. This gives the protein CASSLTRQARGYGYTF.

This clone was counted a single time. The chain links TRBV19 to TRBJ2-1; TRBD2 agrees at 7 bases. The V segment lost 4 bases and the J segment 0 bases; nucleotides outside the gene matches: 9. This CDR3 has 17 residues. The V gene's germline CDR1 is LNHDA and CDR2 SQIVND (reference sequence). This CDR3 is CASSRGRGLSSYNEQFF. As DNA, the CDR3 is TGTGCCAGTAGTAGAGGGCGGGGGTTAAGCTCCTACAATGAGCAGTTCTTC.

This clone was detected once. CDR3 amino acids: CASSSHIRRQGFQPQHF. The DNA of the CDR3 is TGCGCCAGCAGCTCACACATCCGACGACAGGGCTTTCAGCCCCAGCATTTT. V is TRBV4-1 and J is TRBJ1-5; 7 positions match TRBD1. V gave up 5 bases and J gave up 6 bases; unmatched junction bases: 16. Per the germline V gene, CDR1 is MGHRA and CDR2 is YSYEKL. This CDR3 is 17 amino acids long.

The rearrangement uses TRBV7-8 and TRBJ2-3, with a possible D match to TRBD1 (5 bases). The germline V gene has CDR1 SGHVS and CDR2 FQNEAQ. Deletions cut 2 bases from V and 3 bases from J, with 12 bases between. The CDR3 runs to 15 residues. The CDR3 reads CASSLQRQGTDTQYF. DNA of the CDR3: TGTGCCAGCAGCTTACAAAGGCAGGGAACAGATACGCAGTATTTT.

The chain couples TRBV23-1 to TRBJ2-1; D perhaps matches TRBD1 (6 bases). TRBV23-1 qualifies as an ORF whose function is uncertain. CDR3 size: 16 residues. V was pared by 7 bases and J by 3 bases, with 19 bases between. For the CDR3, the DNA is TGCGCCAGCAACGTACAGGGTGCAGGGAGCTACAATGAGCAGTTCTTC. Translating gives CASNVQGAGSYNEQFF.

This clone was seen only once. V and J are TRBV6-2 or TRBV6-3 and TRBJ2-3; no reliable D call. This CDR3 is built from 12 residues. The V gene's germline CDR1 is MNHEY and CDR2 SVGEGT. V gave up 4 bases and J gave up 4 bases, with 6 bases separating them. The CDR3 sequence is CASSFLADTQYF. CDR3 nucleotide sequence: TGTGCCAGCAGTTTCTTGGCAGATACGCAGTATTTT.

The chain joins TRBV3-1 (or the pseudogene TRBV3-2) to TRBJ2-7; TRBD2 agrees at 9 bases. V lost 4 bases to trimming and J lost 3 bases; unmatched junction nucleotides: 7. Germline assignment: CDR1 LGHDT and CDR2 YNNKEL (reference sequence). There are 15 residues in the CDR3. CDR3 region: CASSPGLANLYEQYF. CDR3 coding DNA: TGTGCCAGCAGCCCCGGACTAGCGAACCTCTACGAGCAGTACTTC.

The chain carries TRBV6-5 and TRBJ1-1; D not certain. Germline values: CDR1 MNHEY, CDR2 SVGAGI. Trimming removed 0 bases at V and 2 bases at J, with 13 bases between. CDR3 length: 16 amino acids. As DNA, the CDR3 is TGTGCCAGCAGTTACTCCCCCATGGGCGATAACACTGAAGCTTTCTTT. Translated: CASSYSPMGDNTEAFF.

This clone has just one count. V is TRBV19 and J is TRBJ2-3, with TRBD1 matching 10 bases. The V gene end was trimmed by 9 bases and the J gene end by 0 bases; junction bases not matched to a gene: 6. CDR3 size: 15 residues. CDR1 and CDR2 (germline): LNHDA, SQIVND (reference sequence). CDR3 loop: CASQDRGRSTDTQYF. The CDR3 DNA reads TGTGCCAGCCAAGACAGGGGGCGTAGCACAGATACGCAGTATTTT.